The sample holds a few counts of the clone carrying this TCR beta chain. The source of the sample is a study of response to subunit inactivated influenza vaccine. TCRdb re-called the RT-PCR reads with MiXCR, one entry per CDR3 protein. The sample shows hundreds of thousands of distinct CDR3 sequences, roughly 12% of them seen only once. V lost 3 bases, J lost 6 bases, and 24 bases stayed unmatched. From germline, CDR1 is SGDLS and CDR2 YYNGEE. The CDR3 loop spans 20 amino acids. The same specimen was also included in a second study, on T cells expressing NK-cell markers. As that report states: Production of TCR beta cDNA relied on 5'RACE template switching with UMIs. According to the study, TCR beta repertoires originated from sorted CD3+CD56+NKG2C+, CD3+CD56+NKG2C- and CD3+CD56-NKG2C+ T cells.

This TCR was recovered from a man aged 50 to 60 who received an inactivated influenza vaccine. Sequenced here: PBMCs from blood, sampled on the day of vaccination. The chain couples TRBV9 to TRBJ1-1, with 9 positions matching TRBD1. DNA for the CDR3: TGTGCCAGCAGCGCAACCGGGACAGGGTTCCGAATGGCTACAGGCGCTGAAGCTTTCTTT. Its translation is CASSATGTGFRMATGAEAFF. The variable domain in full, completed from reference TRBV9 and TRBJ1-1, reads DSGVTQTPKHLITATGQRVTLRCSPRSGDLSVYWYQQSLDQGLQFLIQYYNGEERAKGNILERFSAQQFPDLHSELNLSSLELGDSALYFCASSATGTGFRMATGAEAFFGQGTRLTVV.